These T cell receptor beta chains were read from a single sample in a study of T cells after posttransplantation cyclophosphamide. The repertoire was sequenced with immunoSEQ multiplex PCR; TCRdb's copy has only in-frame clones and lacks some. This sample comprises 1,400 or so clones, none seen once only. The sequences come from PBMCs, collected after an allogeneic stem cell transplant with post-transplant cyclophosphamide. The receptors come from a male patient in his 30s who received an allogeneic stem cell transplant from a related donor, was CMV-positive, and had acute GVHD only. The T cells may partly be graft donor cells. Each CDR3 is given with its conserved first and last residue. D genes are given only for firm matches. Each size is once, few, many or a size class.

TGTGCCAGCAGTTACTCGGTCAGGAACACTGAAGCTTTCTTT	CASSYSVRNTEAFF	TRBJ1-1	.	medium-sized	TRBV6-5
TGTGCCAGCACAGGCGCGGGGAACAACTACGAGCAGTACTTC	CASTGAGNNYEQYF	TRBJ2-7	.	many	TRBV11-2
TGTGCCAGTAGTCCTCGACAGGGGAGGGCTGAAGCTTTCTTT	CASSPRQGRAEAFF	TRBJ1-1	TRBD1	medium-sized	TRBV19
TGTGCCAGCAGTCCAGGCGCAGATACGCAGTATTTT	CASSPGADTQYF	TRBJ2-3	.	many	TRBV6-6
TGTGCCAGTAGTGCCCGACAGTTCGGGGAGCTGTTTTTT	CASSARQFGELFF	TRBJ2-2	.	medium-sized	TRBV19
TGCGCCAGCAGCGGAGCCGGGGCCGGGGAGCTGTTTTTT	CASSGAGAGELFF	TRBJ2-2	.	many	TRBV5-1
TGCGCCAGCAGAGGGGGGGGCTGGCAAGAGACCCAGTACTTC	CASRGGGWQETQYF	TRBJ2-5	.	many	TRBV5-1